Here is one TCR beta chain with its context. What it binds is not known. This entry is derived from a study of CXCR3-negative and CXCR3-positive naive CD8 T cells. Whole-study results and caveats: CXCR3-positive naive cells had TRB CDR3s that were more hydrophobic than CXCR3-negative naive cells had. Diversity in memory CD8+ cells fell much lower than the comparably high levels seen in both naive subsets.

The method, 5' RACE with UMI labels, was used to prepare the TRB cDNA libraries. TCRdb derives one entry per CDR3 protein from the 5' RACE reads, leaving out DNA. This sample's clone table lists some 85,000 distinct CDR3 sequences. The CDR3 runs 12 residues. CDR1 and CDR2 from the germline V gene are SQVTM and ANQGSEA. The rearrangement links TRBV29-1 to TRBJ2-4; the TCRdb D gene call, TRBD1, has no DNA to confirm it. The sequence was obtained from a human donor in good health. Some clones in this sample may be carry-over from other donors' samples. Input material: naive CXCR3+ CD8+ T cells from blood. The subset: CD45RO-CCR7+CD27+CD95- naive CD8+ T cells expressing CXCR3 (TNR3+). The chain's CDR3 is CSVDGRKNIQYF.